These 16 T cell receptor beta chains originate from one sample sequenced in a study of blood T cell repertoires in COVID-19. Method: immunoSEQ multiplex PCR; TCRdb's copy keeps in-frame clones and lacks some. The data hold a few hundred thousand clones, with 90% observed a single time. What was sequenced was peripheral blood. These receptors were taken from a woman aged 60-70 years with COVID-19, enrolled during active disease.

Written as DNA, the CDR3 is TGCGCCAGCAGCATACAGGGACCTGGCACCGGGGAGCTGTTTTTT. It yields the protein CASSIQGPGTGELFF. The V call is TRBV5-1, the J call TRBJ2-2; D is possibly TRBD1 (6 bases). Trimming shortened V by 4 bases and J by 4 bases, and 14 bases separated the two germline ends. The germline V gene has CDR1 SGHRS and CDR2 YFSETQ. The CDR3 is 15 amino acids.

The CDR3 nucleotides read TGTGCCAGCAGCCCAAGGGGCTCCTACGAGCAGTACTTC. Translation: CASSPRGSYEQYF. The chain uses TRBV7-9 and TRBJ2-7; perhaps TRBD1 as D (5 bases). CDR3 size: 13 residues. Trimming left V 5 bases short and J 0 bases short, with 8 bases between. The V gene's germline CDR1 is SEHNR and CDR2 FQNEAQ (reference sequence).

J is TRBJ2-7 and V is TRBV2; possible D gene TRBD1, 6 bases. This CDR3 comprises 14 residues. Trimming shortened V by 5 bases and J by 3 bases, and 14 bases separated the two germline ends. CDR1 and CDR2 (germline): SNHLY, FYNNEI. DNA for the CDR3: TGTGCCAGCAGTCTAGCCGGACAGTACTACGAGCAGTACTTC. This translates into CASSLAGQYYEQYF.

This clone has just a few counts. This rearrangement joins TRBV4-2 to TRBJ2-7; 9 nucleotides match TRBD1. Germline CDR1 and CDR2: LGHNA and YNFKEQ. The CDR3 totals 16 residues. V shed 1 base, J shed 2 bases, and the junction held 6 bases outside the gene matches. CDR3 DNA: TGTGCCAGCAGCCAAGCGAGACAGGGGGGGGCCTACGAGCAGTACTTC. Translated: CASSQARQGGAYEQYF.

The CDR3 reads CASSLAGTGSYEQYF. The CDR3 bases are TGTGCCAGCAGCTTAGCGGGGACAGGGTCCTACGAGCAGTACTTC. J is TRBJ2-7 and V is TRBV7-6; 9 bases are a match to TRBD1. The CDR3 has 15 amino acids. From germline, CDR1 is SGHVS and CDR2 FNYEAQ. With V trimmed by 0 bases and J by 1 base, 1 base remained unmatched.

This clone was seen just once. The gene calls are TRBV19 and TRBJ2-1; 12 bases align to TRBD2. This CDR3 contains 17 residues. The V segment lost 2 bases and the J segment 10 bases; nucleotides outside the gene matches: 12. CDR1 is LNHDA, CDR2 SQIVND, per germline (reference sequence). The CDR3 spells CASSIRAPSGGEWEQFF. The CDR3 region has the DNA TGTGCCAGTAGTATAAGGGCGCCTAGCGGGGGGGAATGGGAGCAGTTCTTC.

V usage is TRBV2 and J usage is TRBJ1-2; 10 positions match TRBD1. Germline V gives CDR1 SNHLY, CDR2 FYNNEI. Trimming took 6 bases from V and 2 from J; bases not matched to a gene: 0. This CDR3 has 13 residues. The CDR3 loop is CASRDRGNYGYTF. The CDR3 DNA is TGTGCCAGCAGGGACAGGGGGAACTATGGCTACACCTTC. Complete variable domain (other parts from reference TRBV2 and TRBJ1-2): EPEVTQTPSHQVTQMGQEVILRCVPISNHLYFYWYRQILGQKVEFLVSFYNNEISEKSEIFDDQFSVERPDGSNFTLKIRSTKLEDSAMYFCASRDRGNYGYTFGSGTRLTVV.

The chain joins TRBV7-2 to TRBJ2-7, with 7 bases lining up with TRBD1. Germline CDR1 SGHTA, CDR2 FQGNSA. The CDR3 runs 14 residues. Unmatched junction bases numbered 6, after V lost 5 bases and J lost 2 bases. CDR3 DNA: TGTGCCAGCAGCACCAACAGGGGACCCTACGAGCAGTACTTC. It is translated as CASSTNRGPYEQYF.

The rearrangement uses TRBV2 and TRBJ1-5, with TRBD1 matching over 9 bases. The CDR3 contains 17 residues. Germline V gene lookup returns CDR1 SNHLY and CDR2 FYNNEI. V lost 5 bases to trimming and J lost 2 bases; unmatched junction nucleotides: 10. The CDR3 reads CASSFRRTGERNQPQHF. The CDR3 DNA follows: TGTGCCAGCAGTTTCCGGCGGACAGGGGAACGCAATCAGCCCCAGCATTTT.

The gene calls are TRBV6-7 and TRBJ2-7; maybe TRBD2 (7 bases). TRBV6-7 carries the ORF label, with uncertain function. V lost 7 bases and J 5 bases, leaving 12 bases between the germline ends. This CDR3 has 12 amino acids. The CDR3 DNA sequence: TGTGCCAGCATCCTCGGGGGGCACGAGCAGTACTTC. It specifies CASILGGHEQYF.

The V call is TRBV18, the J call TRBJ1-1; the match to TRBD1 covers 7 bases. The junction had 4 bases not matched to a gene; V was cut back by 2 bases and J by 1 base. The CDR3 has 15 amino acids. The germline gives CDR1 KGHSH, CDR2 LQKENI. CDR3: CASSPWDSANTEAFF. For the CDR3, the DNA is TGTGCCAGCTCACCATGGGACAGCGCGAACACTGAAGCTTTCTTT.

V usage is TRBV29-1 and J usage is TRBJ2-5, with a possible D match to TRBD1 (5 bases). Trimming took off 4 bases at V and 7 bases at J, with 10 bases between the two ends. The CDR3 runs 11 residues. Germline CDR1 SQVTM, CDR2 ANQGSEA. The CDR3 nucleotides read TGCAGCGTTGGACAGTCGTCGACCCAGTACTTC. Its translation is CSVGQSSTQYF.

V usage is TRBV2 and J usage is TRBJ1-2; 7 bases match TRBD1. This CDR3 comprises 13 residues. V dropped 7 bases and J dropped 0; count of bases not matched to a gene: 2. The V gene's germline CDR1 is SNHLY and CDR2 FYNNEI. CDR3 sequence: CASKGQSNYGYTF. The CDR3 coding sequence is TGTGCCAGCAAGGGACAGTCTAACTATGGCTACACCTTC.

This clone was seen a handful of times. CDR3 sequence reads: CASSEAPFVAGAQRTQYF. Written as DNA, the CDR3 is TGCGCCAGCAGTGAAGCCCCATTCGTGGCGGGGGCCCAGAGGACCCAGTACTTC. The chain links TRBV10-2 to TRBJ2-5; D is possibly TRBD2 (7 bases). Trimming took off 3 bases at V and 7 bases at J, with 27 bases between the two ends. The CDR3 has 18 residues. Germline values: CDR1 WSHSY, CDR2 SAAADI.

This sequence joins TRBV12-3 or TRBV12-4 and TRBJ2-4; 7 bases agree with TRBD2. The CDR3 has 13 residues. V shed 4 bases and J 7 bases; nucleotides not matched to a gene: 4. The DNA for the CDR3 is TGTGCCAGCAGTTCCTACGGGGGGAACATTCAGTACTTC. It is translated as CASSSYGGNIQYF.

V usage is TRBV11-2 and J usage is TRBJ1-6; D possibly corresponds to TRBD1 (5 bases). This CDR3 contains 14 residues. Germline CDR1 reads SGHAT; CDR2 reads FQNNGV. The germline V and J ends were trimmed by 1 base and 8 bases, with 9 bases remaining between them. The CDR3 loop is CASSLGGADSPLHF. CDR3 DNA: TGTGCCAGCAGCTTAGGTGGGGCTGATTCACCCCTCCACTTT.